The present T cell receptor (beta chain) was sequenced within a study of blood T cell repertoires in COVID-19. Generated by immunoSEQ multiplex PCR, the TCRdb table keeps only in-frame clones and is missing some. The sample yields around 300,000 clones, approximately 88% seen once. This CDR3 region has 15 residues. Germline V gene data show CDR1 as MNHEY and CDR2 as SVGAGI. The V gene end was trimmed by 7 bases and the J gene end by 6 bases; junction bases not matched to a gene: 10. The rearrangement links TRBV6-5 to TRBJ1-5; 9 nucleotides agree with TRBD1. The material sequenced was peripheral blood. This sequence was found in a man younger than 30 with active or convalescent COVID-19. The CDR3 nucleotides read TGTGCCAGCATTAACATGGGACAGGGAATTCAGCCCCAGCATTTT. Translated, it gives CASINMGQGIQPQHF.